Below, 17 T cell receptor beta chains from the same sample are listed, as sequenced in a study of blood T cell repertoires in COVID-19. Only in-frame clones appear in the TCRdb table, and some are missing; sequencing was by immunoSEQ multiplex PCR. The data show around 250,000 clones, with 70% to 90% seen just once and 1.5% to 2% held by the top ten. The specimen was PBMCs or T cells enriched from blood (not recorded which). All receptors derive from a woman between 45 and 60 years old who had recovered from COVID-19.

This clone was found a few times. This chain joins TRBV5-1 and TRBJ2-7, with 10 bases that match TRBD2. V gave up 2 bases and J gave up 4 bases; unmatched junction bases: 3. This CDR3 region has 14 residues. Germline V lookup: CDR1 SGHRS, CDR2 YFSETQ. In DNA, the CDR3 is TGCGCCAGCAGCTTAACTAGCGGGAAGTACGAGCAGTACTTC. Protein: CASSLTSGKYEQYF.

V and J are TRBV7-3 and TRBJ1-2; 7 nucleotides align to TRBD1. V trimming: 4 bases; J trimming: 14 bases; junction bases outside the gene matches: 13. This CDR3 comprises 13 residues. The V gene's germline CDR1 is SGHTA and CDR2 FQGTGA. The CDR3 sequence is CASSSRDRWVPTF. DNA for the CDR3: TGTGCCAGCAGCTCCCGGGACAGATGGGTCCCGACCTTC. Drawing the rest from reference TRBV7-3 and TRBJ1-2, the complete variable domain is GAGVSQTPSNKVTEKGKYVELRCDPISGHTALYWYRQSLGQGPEFLIYFQGTGAADDSGLPNDRFFAVRPEGSVSTLKIQRTERGDSAVYLCASSSRDRWVPTFGSGTRLTVV.

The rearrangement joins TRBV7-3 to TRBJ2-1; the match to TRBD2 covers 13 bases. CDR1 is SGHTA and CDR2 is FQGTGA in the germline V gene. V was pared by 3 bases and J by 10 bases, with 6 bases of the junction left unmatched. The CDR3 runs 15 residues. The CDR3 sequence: CASSFGTSGNGEQFF. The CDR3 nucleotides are TGTGCCAGCAGCTTCGGGACTAGCGGGAACGGGGAGCAGTTCTTC.

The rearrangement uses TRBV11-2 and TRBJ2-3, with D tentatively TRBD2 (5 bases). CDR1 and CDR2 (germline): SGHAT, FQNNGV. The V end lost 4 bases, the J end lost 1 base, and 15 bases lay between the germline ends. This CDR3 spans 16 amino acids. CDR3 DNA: TGTGCCAGCAGCTACCAGGTTTTCGGGGGCACAGATACGCAGTATTTT. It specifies CASSYQVFGGTDTQYF.

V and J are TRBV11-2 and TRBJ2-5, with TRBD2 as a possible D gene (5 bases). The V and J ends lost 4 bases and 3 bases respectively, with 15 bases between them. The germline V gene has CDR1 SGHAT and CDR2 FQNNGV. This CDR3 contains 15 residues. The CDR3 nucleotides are TGTGCCAGCAGCTCTAGCCTGGCGGAGGAAGAGACCCAGTACTTC. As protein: CASSSSLAEEETQYF.

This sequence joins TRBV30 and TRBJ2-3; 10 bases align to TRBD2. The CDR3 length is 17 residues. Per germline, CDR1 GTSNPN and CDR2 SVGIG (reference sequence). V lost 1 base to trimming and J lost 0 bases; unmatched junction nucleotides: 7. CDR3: CAWSGILTSGSTDTQYF. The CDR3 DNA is TGTGCCTGGAGTGGAATCCTGACTAGCGGGAGCACAGATACGCAGTATTTT.

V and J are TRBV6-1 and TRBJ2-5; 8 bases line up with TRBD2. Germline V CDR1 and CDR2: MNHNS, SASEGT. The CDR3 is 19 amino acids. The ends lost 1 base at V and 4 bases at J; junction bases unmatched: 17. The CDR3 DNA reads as TGTGCCAGCAGTGAAGTAGCATGGCTAGCGGACCGGGGGGGAGAGACCCAGTACTTC. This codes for CASSEVAWLADRGGETQYF.

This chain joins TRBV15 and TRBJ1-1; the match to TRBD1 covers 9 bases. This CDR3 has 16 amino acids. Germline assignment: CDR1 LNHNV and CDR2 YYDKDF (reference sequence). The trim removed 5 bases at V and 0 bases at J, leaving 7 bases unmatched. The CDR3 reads CATSVKGTGLNTEAFF. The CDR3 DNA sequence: TGTGCCACCAGCGTCAAAGGGACAGGGCTGAACACTGAAGCTTTCTTT.

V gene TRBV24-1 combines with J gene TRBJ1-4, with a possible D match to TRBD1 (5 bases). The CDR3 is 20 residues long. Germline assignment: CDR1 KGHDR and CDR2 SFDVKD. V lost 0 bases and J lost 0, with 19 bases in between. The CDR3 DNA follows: TGTGCCACCAGTGATTTGCAAATGGGGGGGGAATTTGCAACTAATGAAAAACTGTTTTTT. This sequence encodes CATSDLQMGGEFATNEKLFF.

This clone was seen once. The CDR3 nucleotides read TGTGCCAGCAGCTTACCTGCGGGAGGGGCCGGGGAGCTGTTTTTT. Protein: CASSLPAGGAGELFF. This chain uses TRBV7-6 with TRBJ2-2, with 9 bases lining up with TRBD2. This CDR3 has 15 amino acids. The germline V gene has CDR1 SGHVS and CDR2 FNYEAQ. V lost 2 bases, J lost 6 bases, and 4 bases stayed unmatched.

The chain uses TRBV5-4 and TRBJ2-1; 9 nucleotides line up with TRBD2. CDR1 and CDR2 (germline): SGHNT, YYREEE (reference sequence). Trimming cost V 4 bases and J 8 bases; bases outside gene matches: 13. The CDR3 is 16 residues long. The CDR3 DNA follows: TGTGCCAGCAGCCGCGGCGCGACTAGCGGTCGTGATGAGCAGTTCTTC. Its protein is CASSRGATSGRDEQFF.

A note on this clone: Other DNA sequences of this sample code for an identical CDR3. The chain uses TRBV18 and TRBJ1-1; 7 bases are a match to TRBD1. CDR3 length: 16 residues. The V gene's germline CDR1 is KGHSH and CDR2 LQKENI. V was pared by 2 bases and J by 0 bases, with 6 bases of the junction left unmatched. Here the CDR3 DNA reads TGTGCCAGCTCACCAAGGACAGGAGGTATGAACACTGAAGCTTTCTTT. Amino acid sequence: CASSPRTGGMNTEAFF.

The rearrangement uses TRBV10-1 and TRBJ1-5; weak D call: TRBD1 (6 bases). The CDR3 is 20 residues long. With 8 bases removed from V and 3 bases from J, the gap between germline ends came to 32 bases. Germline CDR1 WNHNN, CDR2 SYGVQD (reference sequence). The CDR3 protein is CASPFPDSSLILRINQPQHF. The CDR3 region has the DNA TGCGCCAGCCCCTTCCCGGACAGCTCCCTAATCCTGAGAATCAATCAGCCCCAGCATTTT.

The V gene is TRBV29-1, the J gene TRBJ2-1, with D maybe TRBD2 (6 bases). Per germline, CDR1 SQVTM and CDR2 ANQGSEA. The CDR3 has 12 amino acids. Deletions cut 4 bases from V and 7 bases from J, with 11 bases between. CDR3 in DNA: TGCAGCGTTGGGGGAGGAACAAATGAGCAGTTCTTC. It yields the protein CSVGGGTNEQFF.

The CDR3: CASSPGDSTYEQYF. The CDR3 DNA reads as TGTGCCAGCAGCCCTGGGGACAGCACCTACGAGCAGTACTTC. The chain recombines TRBV9 with TRBJ2-7; TRBD1 agrees at 7 bases. V trimming: 4 bases; J trimming: 2 bases; junction bases outside the gene matches: 6. The germline CDR1 and CDR2 sequences are SGDLS and YYNGEE. The CDR3 extends over 14 amino acids.

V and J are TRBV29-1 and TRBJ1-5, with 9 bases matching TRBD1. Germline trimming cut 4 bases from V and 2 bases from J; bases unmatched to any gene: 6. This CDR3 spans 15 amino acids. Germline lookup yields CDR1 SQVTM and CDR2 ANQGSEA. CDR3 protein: CSVGGTGTGNQPQHF. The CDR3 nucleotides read TGCAGCGTTGGGGGGACAGGGACGGGCAATCAGCCCCAGCATTTT.

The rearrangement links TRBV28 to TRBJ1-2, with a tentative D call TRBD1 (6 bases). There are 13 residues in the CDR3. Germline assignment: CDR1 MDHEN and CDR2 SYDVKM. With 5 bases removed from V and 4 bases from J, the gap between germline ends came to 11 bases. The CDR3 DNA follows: TGTGCCAGCAGTATACAGGGTACCTATGGCTACACCTTC. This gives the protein CASSIQGTYGYTF.